This T cell receptor beta chain is from a study of response to subunit inactivated influenza vaccine. Regarding the study as a whole: The authors offered the suggestion that each seasonal influenza vaccination recruits few new T cells.

MiXCR was run by TCRdb on the RT-PCR reads, yielding one entry per CDR3 protein. The sample includes roughly 760,000 distinct CDR3 sequences, 21% of them seen just once. Unmatched junction bases numbered 7, after V lost 5 bases and J lost 7 bases. The CDR3 spans 16 residues. CDR1 and CDR2 (germline): MDHEN, SYDVKM. Concerning this clonotype: No antigen is known for it.

This material consisted of PBMCs from blood, taken 5 days after vaccination. The V call is TRBV28, the J call TRBJ2-2, with TRBD2 matching over 13 bases. The clonotype was recovered from a man in his forties or fifties who received an inactivated influenza vaccine. CDR3 region: CASSAGLAGVGGELFF. CDR3 sequence (DNA): TGTGCCAGCAGTGCCGGACTAGCGGGAGTCGGCGGGGAGCTGTTTTTT.